The rows below give T cell receptor beta chains drawn from one sample of a study of shared clonotypes between healthy human individuals. Clones were read by immunoSEQ multiplex PCR, and TCRdb kept only the in-frame ones, dropping some. The table records over 2 million clones, approximately 95% of them present only once. Sequencing was performed on naive CD8+ T cells sorted from blood. These TCRs come from a young man in good health. The CDR3 runs from the conserved cysteine through the conserved F or W. The D gene is left open where the match is weak. Size tells how often a clone was seen (once, few, many) or the class of an expanded clone, and some rows leave it out.

J	D	V	size	CDR3	DNA
TRBJ2-2	.	TRBV11-3	.	CASSFGGGELFF	TGTGCCAGCAGCTTCGGAGGCGGGGAGCTGTTTTTT
TRBJ2-1	TRBD2	TRBV13	.	CASSPFGTSGRLNSEQFF	TGTGCCAGCAGCCCCTTCGGGACTAGCGGGAGGCTTAACAGTGAGCAGTTCTTC
TRBJ1-6	.	TRBV27	.	CASSLSPGAGHSPLHF	TGTGCCAGCAGTTTATCCCCAGGTGCAGGGCATTCACCCCTCCACTTT
TRBJ2-7	TRBD1	TRBV9	.	CASSASGQGYEQYF	TGTGCCAGCAGCGCGTCGGGACAGGGCTACGAGCAGTACTTC
TRBJ2-1	TRBD1	TRBV23-1	.	CASSQGTGGFF	TGCGCCAGCAGTCAAGGGACAGGGGGTTTCTTC
TRBJ2-7	.	TRBV7-2	.	CASSSPIGSSYEQYF	TGTGCCAGCAGCTCGCCGATTGGGAGCTCCTACGAGCAGTACTTC
TRBJ1-1	.	TRBV7-9	.	CASSAPFPEAFF	TGTGCCAGCAGCGCCCCGTTCCCTGAAGCTTTCTTT
TRBJ2-7	TRBD2	TRBV9	.	CASSVPSAGGEQYF	TGTGCCAGCAGCGTTCCCTCGGCGGGAGGCGAGCAGTACTTC
TRBJ2-5	.	TRBV7-9	.	CASSLKPGDAEGETQYF	TGTGCCAGCAGCTTAAAGCCAGGGGATGCGGAAGGAGAGACCCAGTACTTC
TRBJ1-6	.	TRBV4-1	once	CASSQDMAGISPLHF	TGCGCCAGCAGCCAAGATATGGCGGGCATTTCACCCCTCCACTTT
TRBJ2-3	.	TRBV11-1	.	CASAFWDDTQYF	TGTGCCAGCGCCTTCTGGGATGATACGCAGTATTTT
TRBJ2-7	TRBD2	TRBV4-3	.	CASSQDRAGEYEQYF	TGCGCCAGCAGCCAAGATCGAGCGGGAGAGTACGAGCAGTACTTC
TRBJ1-2	TRBD1	TRBV29-1	.	CSVVGTGNYGYTF	TGCAGCGTTGTCGGGACAGGGAACTATGGCTACACCTTC
TRBJ2-1	.	TRBV7-9	.	CASSAAPSSYNEQFF	TGTGCCAGCAGCGCGGCCCCGAGCTCCTACAATGAGCAGTTCTTC
TRBJ2-3	TRBD2	TRBV11-1	.	CASSLEGTSGGSDTQYF	TGTGCCAGCAGCTTAGAGGGAACTAGCGGGGGATCAGATACGCAGTATTTT
TRBJ1-3	.	TRBV11-2	.	CASSSDWPSGNTIYF	TGTGCCAGCAGCTCCGACTGGCCCTCTGGAAACACCATATATTTT
TRBJ2-7	.	TRBV11-2	.	CASSLGGPEYEQYF	TGTGCCAGCAGCTTAGGTGGACCTGAATACGAGCAGTACTTC
TRBJ2-7	TRBD1	TRBV28	.	CASSSRGTGWDEQYF	TGTGCCAGCAGTTCCCGAGGGACAGGGTGGGACGAGCAGTACTTC
TRBJ2-2	.	TRBV27	.	CASMGLGGTGELFF	TGTGCCAGCATGGGGCTTGGGGGCACCGGGGAGCTGTTTTTT
TRBJ1-5	.	TRBV27	.	CASSSRQASPDQPQHF	TGTGCCAGCAGTTCCCGACAGGCGAGCCCGGATCAGCCCCAGCATTTT
TRBJ2-7	TRBD2	TRBV19	.	CASSISASGSYEQYF	TGTGCCAGTAGTATTTCGGCTAGCGGCTCCTACGAGCAGTACTTC
TRBJ2-5	.	TRBV7-3	.	CASSLGGSQETQYF	TGTGCCAGCAGCTTAGGTGGCAGTCAAGAGACCCAGTACTTC
TRBJ2-2	.	TRBV27	.	CASSLVGALGTGELFF	TGTGCCAGCAGTTTAGTGGGTGCCTTAGGCACCGGGGAGCTGTTTTTT
TRBJ2-3	TRBD2	TRBV15	once	CATSRVRELAGGPRPPADTQYF	TGTGCCACCAGCAGAGTAAGGGAACTAGCGGGAGGGCCGAGGCCCCCCGCAGATACGCAGTATTTT
TRBJ2-1	.	TRBV27	.	CAAGWGEQFF	TGTGCAGCCGGATGGGGTGAGCAGTTCTTC
TRBJ2-7	.	TRBV6-5	.	CASRYKGSVYEQYF	TGTGCCAGCAGGTACAAGGGTTCAGTCTACGAGCAGTACTTC
TRBJ2-5	.	TRBV4-1	few	CASSPPGETQYF	TGCGCCAGCAGCCCCCCTGGAGAGACCCAGTACTTC
TRBJ2-3	TRBD2	TRBV28	.	CASSFVAGGPATDTQYF	TGTGCCAGCAGTTTTGTAGCGGGAGGCCCGGCCACAGATACGCAGTATTTT